These 10 T cell receptor beta chains were sequenced from one sample in a study of blood T cells in healthy people across ages. A second PCR, run for about 6 to 11 cycles, used a sample-barcoded 5' primer plus a J-beta primer mix. Using its own MiXCR run on the 5' RACE reads, TCRdb lists one record per CDR3 protein. This table holds under 1,000,000 distinct CDR3 sequences, roughly 34% found once. Sequencing input: blood. These receptors were obtained from a man aged 18-30 years in good health.

The V and J genes are TRBV4-2 and TRBJ2-5; 11 bases fit TRBD2. CDR1 is LGHNA and CDR2 is YNFKEQ in the germline V gene. The CDR3 has 17 amino acids. V was clipped by 0 bases and J by 5 bases; unmatched bases: 8. This CDR3 is CASSQDFSGGAGETQYF. Written as DNA, the CDR3 is TGTGCCAGCAGCCAAGATTTTAGCGGGGGGGCGGGCGAGACCCAGTACTTC.

This clonotype has just a few counts. The rearrangement links TRBV6-5 to TRBJ1-2, with D perhaps matching TRBD1 (6 bases). V was trimmed by 6 bases and J by 4 bases, leaving 21 bases between them. The CDR3 length is 16 residues. Germline V gene data show CDR1 as MNHEY and CDR2 as SVGAGI. The CDR3 coding sequence is TGTGCCAGCAGCAACCGGGACACCTTTCGAGTCTATGGCTACACCTTC. This gives the protein CASSNRDTFRVYGYTF.

Turning to this clonotype: Here the CDR3 omits its conserved ending phenylalanine or tryptophan, so a read error is the likely source. CDR3 region: CSARGGVPSYNEQFL. The CDR3 DNA follows: TGCAGTGCTCGGGGGGGGGTTCCCTCCTACAATGAGCAGTTCTTG. J is TRBJ2-1 and V is TRBV20-1; 8 nucleotides agree with TRBD2. The CDR3 has 15 amino acids. The V segment lost 5 bases and the J segment 0 bases; nucleotides outside the gene matches: 6. Germline lookup yields CDR1 DFQATT and CDR2 SNEGSKA (reference sequence).

V is TRBV20-1 and J is TRBJ1-2; D is uncertain. This CDR3 region has 12 residues. Trimming removed 2 bases at V and 4 bases at J, with 8 bases between. CDR1 is DFQATT and CDR2 is SNEGSKA in the germline V gene (reference sequence). CDR3 region: CSARNWTYGYTF. DNA for the CDR3: TGCAGTGCTAGAAACTGGACCTATGGCTACACCTTC.

This clonotype was observed a handful of times. This chain links TRBV4-1 with TRBJ2-3; no reliable D call. Germline V gives CDR1 MGHRA, CDR2 YSYEKL. V lost 6 bases and J 4 bases, leaving 11 bases between the germline ends. There are 13 residues in the CDR3. CDR3 region: CASSPVSSDTQYF. The CDR3 DNA is TGCGCCAGCAGTCCCGTATCCTCAGATACGCAGTATTTT.

This clonotype turned up a few times. The chain has TRBV7-2 and TRBJ2-7; D is unresolved. The closer fit of TRBJ2-5 to the DNA end suggests the J call may be wrong. CDR3 length equals 14 residues. Germline V gene sequence: CDR1 SGHTA, CDR2 FQGNSA. The CDR3 protein is CASSLAGETETQYF. In DNA form, the CDR3 reads TGTGCCAGCAGCTTAGCTGGGGAAACGGAGACCCAGTACTTC.

The chain joins TRBV7-2 to TRBJ2-1, with 7 bases matching TRBD2. This CDR3 is built from 12 residues. The germline V gene encodes CDR1 SGHTA and CDR2 FQGNSA. V was pared by 4 bases and J by 10 bases, with 4 bases of the junction left unmatched. The DNA of the CDR3 is TGTGCCAGCAGCTCCCTAGCGGAAGAGCAGTTCTTC. This encodes CASSSLAEEQFF.

The chain joins TRBV29-1 to TRBJ2-7, with TRBD1 identical over 8 bases. Germline V gives CDR1 SQVTM, CDR2 ANQGSEA. CDR3 length equals 13 residues. V shed 4 bases, J shed 6 bases, and the junction held 8 bases outside the gene matches. CDR3 sequence reads: CSVGDRGSGEQYF. DNA for the CDR3: TGCAGCGTTGGAGACAGGGGTTCCGGCGAGCAGTACTTC.

This clonotype was seen many times. The rearrangement joins TRBV7-8 to TRBJ2-3, with D tentatively TRBD2 (5 bases). The CDR3 spans 15 residues. Germline loops: CDR1 SGHVS, CDR2 FQNEAQ. Trimming removed 1 base at V and 3 bases at J, with 11 bases between. CDR3 amino acids: CASSLGGQATDTQYF. CDR3 bases: TGTGCCAGCAGCTTAGGCGGGCAAGCGACAGATACGCAGTATTTT.

There are a few counts of this clonotype. This chain joins TRBV7-2 and TRBJ1-5; D not resolved. Germline lookup yields CDR1 SGHTA and CDR2 FQGNSA. Trimming shortened V by 8 bases and J by 4 bases, and 15 bases separated the two germline ends. The CDR3 spans 14 residues. This CDR3 is CASAKKGLNQPQHF. Here the CDR3 DNA reads TGTGCCAGCGCGAAAAAGGGATTGAATCAGCCCCAGCATTTT.